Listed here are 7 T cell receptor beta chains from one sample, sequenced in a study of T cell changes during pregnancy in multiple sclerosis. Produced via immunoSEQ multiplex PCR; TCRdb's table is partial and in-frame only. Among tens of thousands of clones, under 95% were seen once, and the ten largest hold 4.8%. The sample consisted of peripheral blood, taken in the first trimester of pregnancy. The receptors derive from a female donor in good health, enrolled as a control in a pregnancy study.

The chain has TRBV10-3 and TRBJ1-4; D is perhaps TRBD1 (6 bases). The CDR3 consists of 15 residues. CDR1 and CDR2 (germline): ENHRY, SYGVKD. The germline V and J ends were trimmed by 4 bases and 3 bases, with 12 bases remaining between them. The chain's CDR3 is CAISGSQGPNEKLFF. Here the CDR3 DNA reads TGTGCCATCAGTGGTTCACAGGGCCCTAATGAAAAACTGTTTTTT.

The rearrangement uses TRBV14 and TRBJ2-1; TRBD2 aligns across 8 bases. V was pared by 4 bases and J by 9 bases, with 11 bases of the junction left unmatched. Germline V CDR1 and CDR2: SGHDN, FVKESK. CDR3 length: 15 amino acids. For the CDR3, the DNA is TGTGCCAGCAGCCTGGGGACTAGTGCGGTCTCTGAGCAGTTCTTC. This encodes CASSLGTSAVSEQFF. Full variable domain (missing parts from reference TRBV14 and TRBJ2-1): EAGVTQFPSHSVIEKGQTVTLRCDPISGHDNLYWYRRVMGKEIKFLLHFVKESKQDESGMPNNRFLAERTGGTYSTLKVQPAELEDSGVYFCASSLGTSAVSEQFFGPGTRLTVL.

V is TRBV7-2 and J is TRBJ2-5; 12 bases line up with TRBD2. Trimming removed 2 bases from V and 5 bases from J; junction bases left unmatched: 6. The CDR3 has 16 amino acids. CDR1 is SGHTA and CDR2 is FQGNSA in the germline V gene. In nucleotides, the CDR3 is TGTGCCAGCAGCTTAAAGACTAGCGGGGGCGGGGAGACCCAGTACTTC. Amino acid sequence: CASSLKTSGGGETQYF.

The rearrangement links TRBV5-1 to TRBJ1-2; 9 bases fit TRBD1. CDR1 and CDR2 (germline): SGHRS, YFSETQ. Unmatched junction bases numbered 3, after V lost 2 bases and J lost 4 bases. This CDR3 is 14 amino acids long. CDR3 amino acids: CASSLTTGGYGYTF. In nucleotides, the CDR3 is TGCGCCAGCAGCTTAACGACAGGGGGCTATGGCTACACCTTC.

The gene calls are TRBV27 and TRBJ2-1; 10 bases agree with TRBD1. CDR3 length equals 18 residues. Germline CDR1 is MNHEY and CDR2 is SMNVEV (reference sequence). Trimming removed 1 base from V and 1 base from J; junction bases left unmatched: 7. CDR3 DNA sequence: TGTGCCAGCAGTTTATTCGAGACAGGGGGCTTTTCCTACAATGAGCAGTTCTTC. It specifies CASSLFETGGFSYNEQFF.

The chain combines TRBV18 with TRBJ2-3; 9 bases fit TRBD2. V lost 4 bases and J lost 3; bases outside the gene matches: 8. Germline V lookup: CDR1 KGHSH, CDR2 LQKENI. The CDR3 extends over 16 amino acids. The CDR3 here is CASSLSGSLLTDTQYF. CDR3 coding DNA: TGTGCCAGCTCACTTAGCGGGAGCCTTCTTACAGATACGCAGTATTTT.

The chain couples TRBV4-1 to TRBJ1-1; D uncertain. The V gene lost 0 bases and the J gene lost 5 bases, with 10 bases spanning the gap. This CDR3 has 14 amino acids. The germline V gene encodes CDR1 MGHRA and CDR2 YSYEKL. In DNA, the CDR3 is TGCGCCAGCAGCCAAGAACTAGGAGTGACTGAAGCTTTCTTT. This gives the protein CASSQELGVTEAFF.